This T cell receptor beta chain comes out of a study of blood T cell repertoires in COVID-19 (TCRdb year 2020). Background for the entire study: The collaborator samples originated in the United States, Italy and Spain and spanned the acute and convalescent phases of COVID-19. The prospective study material was composed of cDNA or gDNA derived from T cells, B-cell-depleted T cells, or PBMCs. Deeply sampled blood TCRbeta repertoires from subjects exposed to, actively infected with, or recovered from COVID-19 were included in the dataset. The repertoires were released in a freely available public database intended as a resource for research on the immune response to SARS-CoV-2. The samples were drawn from two sources: the first 160 participants of the ongoing ImmuneRACE study, and 1,000 to 1,500 subjects contributed by 6 global collaborators. A de-identified subject ID, COVID-19 status, age in years and sex were almost always included in the sample metadata. HLA class I and class II types, where available, came from metadata supplied by the sample provider rather than from assay-based typing. Beyond this particular receptor, the publication reports: How much clinical and demographic metadata was included differed by source and by participant, and the metadata was provided uncurated.

This clone showed up just once. The specificity of this receptor is unknown. Qualities for individual bases were not recorded, and no much larger clone is one base off. Whole blood was collected in K2EDTA tubes by collaborating institutions according to the institutions' own protocols. Collaborator samples were shipped for TCRbeta analysis as frozen whole blood, isolated PBMCs, or DNA extracted from either sample type. The CDR3 runs 16 residues from the cysteine to the phenylalanine. Only the CDR3 part of the read is kept: 48 bases, read in frame from the first base. The germline V gene (reference sequence) gives CDR1 as SEHNR and CDR2 as FQNEAQ. V trim: 1 base; J trim: 1 base; unmatched bases: 3. The immunoSEQ Assay, a bias-controlled multiplex PCR, was used to amplify TCRbeta CDR3 regions from genomic DNA. In the authors' own workflow: The number of nucleated cells in each sample was estimated by amplification of reference gene primers within the assay. To quantify the absolute abundance of each unique TCRbeta CDR3 rearrangement, sequence reads were collapsed and filtered. For each sample, productive Simpson clonality was calculated as the square root of Simpson's diversity index over productive rearrangements. As stored in TCRdb, this immuneACCESS dataset retains in-frame rearrangements with V and J assigned. A fraction of the clones does not appear; measured against another copy, unresolved V genes explain less than half of the discrepancy, and the remainder lacks a known reason. From that table come the V and J calls and clone size; the DNA was used to work out D and trimming. The sample has approximately 290,000 clones on record, around nine tenths of them singletons. The biggest ten clones account for 0.75% to 0.9% of the sample.

The chain couples TRBV7-9 to TRBJ2-2; 7 nucleotides in the junction match TRBD1. This TCR was sampled from a man aged 25-45 years with acute or convalescent COVID-19. Sequences were obtained from peripheral blood. CDR3 loop: CASSLDRGQNTGELFF. Here is the DNA: TGTGCCAGCAGCTTAGACAGGGGACAGAACACCGGGGAGCTGTTTTTT.